The next 15 T cell receptor beta chains were all read from a single sample in a study of blood T cell repertoires in COVID-19. The table came from immunoSEQ multiplex PCR; TCRdb's copy has only in-frame clones and leaves some out. This sample carries around 230,000 clones, approximately 84% of them seen once, and the ten largest clones take approximately 7.2%. The sequencing input was peripheral blood. These receptors were obtained from a woman at least 80 years old with acute or convalescent COVID-19.

The chain links TRBV6-1 to TRBJ1-6; D is perhaps TRBD1 (6 bases). Germline CDR1 and CDR2: MNHNS and SASEGT. V lost 0 bases, J lost 13 bases, and 10 bases lay in between. The CDR3 loop spans 13 amino acids. The CDR3 DNA sequence: TGTGCCAGCAGTGAAGCGTCAGGGGTTCCCCTCCACTTT. This translates into CASSEASGVPLHF.

The rearrangement joins TRBV7-2 to TRBJ2-7, with 8 bases that match TRBD2. Germline V gene sequence: CDR1 SGHTA, CDR2 FQGNSA. The length of the CDR3 is 16 residues. With V trimmed by 1 base and J by 0 bases, 5 bases remained unmatched. The CDR3, as DNA: TGTGCCAGCAGCTTAGTGGCACTAGCGGACTCCTACGAGCAGTACTTC. Amino acid sequence: CASSLVALADSYEQYF.

The V gene is TRBV3-1 (or the pseudogene TRBV3-2), the J gene TRBJ1-5; 9 nucleotides line up with TRBD1. The V segment lost 4 bases and the J segment 3 bases; nucleotides outside the gene matches: 1. The CDR3 is 14 amino acids. Germline values: CDR1 LGHDT, CDR2 YNNKEL (reference sequence). CDR3 residues: CASSRTGANQPQHF. CDR3 nucleotides: TGTGCCAGCAGCCGGACAGGGGCCAATCAGCCCCAGCATTTT.

V is TRBV29-1 and J is TRBJ2-3, with D perhaps TRBD1 (5 bases). The CDR3 length is 13 residues. The V gene lost 2 bases and the J gene lost 3 bases, with 9 bases spanning the gap. Germline CDR1 SQVTM, CDR2 ANQGSEA. The DNA for the CDR3 is TGCAGCGTTGAATTGCAGGGAACAGATACGCAGTATTTT. It encodes CSVELQGTDTQYF.

The rearrangement uses TRBV7-8 and TRBJ2-6, with TRBD1 matching 7 bases. Losses at the gene ends were 1 base for V and 1 base for J; bases not matched to a gene: 7. This CDR3 has 18 amino acids. Germline V CDR1 and CDR2: SGHVS, FQNEAQ. The CDR3 loop is CASSLGTGFRSGANVLTF. CDR3 DNA: TGTGCCAGCAGCTTAGGGACAGGTTTCCGATCTGGGGCCAACGTCCTGACTTTC. The full variable domain, completed using reference TRBV7-8 and TRBJ2-6, is GAGVSQSPRYKVAKRGQDVALRCDPISGHVSLFWYQQALGQGPEFLTYFQNEAQLDKSGLPSDRFFAERPEGSVSTLKIQRTQQEDSAVYLCASSLGTGFRSGANVLTFGAGSRLTVL.

The rearrangement joins TRBV5-6 to TRBJ1-6, with 7 bases matching TRBD1. The CDR3 consists of 16 residues. Germline assignment: CDR1 SGHDT and CDR2 YYEEEE. The ends lost 0 bases at V and 4 bases at J; junction bases unmatched: 4. DNA of the CDR3: TGTGCCAGCAGCTTGGGGGTGACAGGGTATAATTCACCCCTCCACTTT. As protein: CASSLGVTGYNSPLHF. The variable domain in full, completed from reference TRBV5-6 and TRBJ1-6, reads DAGVTQSPTHLIKTRGQQVTLRCSPKSGHDTVSWYQQALGQGPQFIFQYYEEEERQRGNFPDRFSGHQFPNYSSELNVNALLLGDSALYLCASSLGVTGYNSPLHFGNGTRLTVT.

This chain joins TRBV15 and TRBJ2-3; D uncertain. Trimming stripped 1 base from V and 2 bases from J, with 10 bases between. CDR3 length equals 15 residues. The germline V gene has CDR1 LNHNV and CDR2 YYDKDF (reference sequence). The CDR3 region is CATSRVASNTDTQYF. CDR3 DNA sequence: TGTGCCACCAGCAGAGTAGCTTCCAACACAGATACGCAGTATTTT.

The V and J genes are TRBV5-1 and TRBJ2-5, with a possible D match to TRBD2 (6 bases). The CDR3 extends over 22 amino acids. Trimming stripped 3 bases from V and 0 bases from J, with 33 bases between. Germline V gene lookup returns CDR1 SGHRS and CDR2 YFSETQ. The CDR3, as DNA: TGCGCCAGCAGCTCAGAGACTCTCGGTCGTTTTGTGGGAGGCCTGTACCAAGAGACCCAGTACTTC. Translated, it gives CASSSETLGRFVGGLYQETQYF.

This chain connects TRBV6-5 to TRBJ2-7; a weak D match, TRBD1 (5 bases). Trimming took off 6 bases at V and 3 bases at J, with 15 bases between the two ends. Germline V gives CDR1 MNHEY, CDR2 SVGAGI. This CDR3 spans 14 amino acids. DNA for the CDR3: TGTGCCAGCAGCACCCTTGGGCAGGGCTACGAGCAGTACTTC. Protein product: CASSTLGQGYEQYF.

The CDR3 sequence: CASSAGNTFSPGPQETQYF. In nucleotides, the CDR3 is TGTGCCAGTAGTGCTGGTAATACGTTTTCTCCTGGCCCTCAAGAGACCCAGTACTTC. V is TRBV19 and J is TRBJ2-5; D not resolved. The V gene's germline CDR1 is LNHDA and CDR2 SQIVND (reference sequence). V lost 5 bases to trimming and J lost 2 bases, with 27 bases between them. The CDR3 contains 19 residues.

The J gene is TRBJ2-7, the V gene TRBV28; 12 nucleotides agree with TRBD2. Germline V gives CDR1 MDHEN, CDR2 SYDVKM. This CDR3 is 16 amino acids long. V lost 2 bases, J lost 4 bases, and 6 bases stayed unmatched. CDR3 bases: TGTGCCAGCAGTTTAGGGCTAGCGGGAGGGATATACGAGCAGTACTTC. Translating gives CASSLGLAGGIYEQYF.

This clone was seen more than once but under ten times. Here the CDR3 reads CASRSGSYEQYF. The CDR3 DNA follows: TGTGCCAGCAGGAGCGGCTCCTACGAGCAGTACTTC. The chain couples TRBV6-5 to TRBJ2-7; D is perhaps TRBD2 (5 bases). CDR3 size: 12 residues. Germline V gives CDR1 MNHEY, CDR2 SVGAGI. The V end was cut by 6 bases, the J end by 0 bases, with 6 bases between.

The chain combines TRBV7-7 with TRBJ2-2, with D unresolved. This CDR3 has 14 amino acids. Trimming left V 5 bases short and J 3 bases short, with 10 bases between. Germline V gives CDR1 SSHAT, CDR2 FNYEAQ (reference sequence). In DNA form, the CDR3 reads TGTGCCAGCAGCCCCAACATCGACACCGGGGAGCTGTTTTTT. This codes for CASSPNIDTGELFF.

The chain uses TRBV5-1 and TRBJ2-3; D is unresolved. Germline CDR1 and CDR2: SGHRS and YFSETQ. V lost 2 bases, J lost 8 bases, and 9 bases lay in between. The CDR3 runs to 12 residues. Here the CDR3 reads CASSLVPRTQYF. CDR3 sequence (DNA): TGCGCCAGCAGCTTAGTTCCGCGTACGCAGTATTTT.

This clone was seen only once. The chain uses TRBV6-6 and TRBJ2-7; D is perhaps TRBD2 (6 bases). With 6 bases removed from V and 7 bases from J, the gap between germline ends came to 22 bases. Germline CDR1 reads MNHNY; CDR2 reads SVGAGI (reference sequence). This CDR3 has 15 residues. Here the CDR3 DNA reads TGTGCCAGCAGCCCCCCCCAGCCCGGGACTGAGGAGCAGTACTTC. This gives the protein CASSPPQPGTEEQYF.